The clone carrying this TCR beta chain was counted a few times. The CDR3 runs 11 residues. Germline V gene data show CDR1 as PRHDT and CDR2 as FYEKMQ (reference sequence). Trimming pared 5 bases from V and 6 bases from J, leaving 8 bases between. Molecular barcoding with unique molecular identifiers was used for the TCRbeta library. MiXCR was run by TCRdb on the PCR reads, yielding one entry per CDR3 protein. The table includes 200,000 or so distinct CDR3 sequences, roughly 8.3% detected once. This record belongs to a study of T-cell reconstitution after alpha-beta-depleted transplantation in children.

This material consisted of PBMCs, mostly from graft donor cells, taken 360 days after TCRalphabeta/CD19-depleted stem cell transplant. The J gene is TRBJ2-7, the V gene TRBV13; D ambiguous. This receptor was obtained from a male patient aged 2 to 9 who had a stem cell transplant for acute myeloid leukemia, so the T cells may come from the graft donor. CDR3 loop: CASSARSEQYF. The CDR3 bases are TGTGCCAGCAGCGCCCGTAGCGAGCAGTACTTC.